Listed here are 27 T cell receptor beta chains from one sample, sequenced in a study of blood T cell repertoires in COVID-19 (dated by TCRdb to 2018 to 2021). The library was made by the immunoSEQ multiplex PCR assay. TCRdb took over this immuneACCESS table, retaining in-frame rearrangements with V and J assigned. Such tables are incomplete; in checked studies, under half of the missing clones stem from an unresolved V gene, and the remainder is unexplained. A total of approximately 81,000 clones appear in this sample, 91% of them only once. The ten largest make up over 1.5% of the sample. The specimen was peripheral blood. These receptors were taken from a woman between 50 and 59 years old in a cohort sampled during active COVID-19.

This clone has only one observation. The same CDR3 also results from other DNA sequences found in this sample. The chain recombines TRBV11-2 with TRBJ2-7; the match to TRBD1 covers 9 bases. The V segment lost 3 bases and the J segment 3 bases; nucleotides outside the gene matches: 0. This CDR3 spans 13 amino acids. The germline gives CDR1 SGHAT, CDR2 FQNNGV. This CDR3 reads CASSLDRGYEQYF. CDR3 coding DNA: TGTGCCAGCAGCTTGGACAGGGGCTACGAGCAGTACTTC. Filled out from reference TRBV11-2 and TRBJ2-7, the complete variable domain reads EAGVAQSPRYKIIEKRQSVAFWCNPISGHATLYWYQQILGQGPKLLIQFQNNGVVDDSQLPKDRFSAERLKGVDSTLKIQPAKLEDSAVYLCASSLDRGYEQYFGPGTRLTVT.

The chain employs TRBV7-2 and TRBJ1-5; a possible D gene is TRBD1 (6 bases). The CDR3 sequence is 15 residues long. Between the trimmed V and J ends, which lost 6 bases and 0 bases, there was a span of 12 bases. The germline gives CDR1 SGHTA, CDR2 FQGNSA. The CDR3 sequence is CASSFRDTSNQPQHF. In DNA form, the CDR3 reads TGTGCCAGCAGTTTCCGGGACACTAGCAATCAGCCCCAGCATTTT.

This rearrangement joins TRBV5-1 to TRBJ2-2; 7 bases are shared with TRBD2. The ends lost 0 bases at V and 5 bases at J; junction bases unmatched: 13. The germline CDR1 and CDR2 sequences are SGHRS and YFSETQ. The length of the CDR3 is 18 residues. CDR3 residues: CASSLALTSDSVTGELFF. CDR3 in DNA: TGCGCCAGCAGCTTGGCCCTTACTAGCGATAGTGTTACCGGGGAGCTGTTTTTT.

This clone appeared a single time. V is TRBV25-1 and J is TRBJ1-6; unclear D gene. V gave up 4 bases and J gave up 10 bases, with 11 bases separating them. The CDR3 length is 13 residues. Germline-derived CDR1 and CDR2 are MGHDK and SYGVNS. As DNA, the CDR3 is TGTGCCAGCAGTGCGATAGAGTTGTCACCCCTCCACTTT. This sequence encodes CASSAIELSPLHF.

The rearrangement joins TRBV15 to TRBJ1-1, with D hard to call. V shed 1 base and J shed 1 base, with 10 bases lying between them. The CDR3 sequence is 15 residues long. CDR1 is LNHNV, CDR2 YYDKDF, per germline (reference sequence). CDR3: CATSRGGHSNTEAFF. The CDR3 coding sequence is TGTGCCACCAGCAGAGGAGGGCACTCGAACACTGAAGCTTTCTTT.

CDR3 coding DNA: TGTGCCAGCAGCTTCCGTCCGGGGGTAGCGGGAGTGAGTAATGAGCAGTTCTTC. It specifies CASSFRPGVAGVSNEQFF. V usage is TRBV9 and J usage is TRBJ2-1, with 9 bases aligning to TRBD2. CDR1 and CDR2 (germline): SGDLS, YYNGEE. The CDR3 spans 18 residues. Trimming took 4 bases from V and 7 from J; bases not matched to a gene: 18. The full variable domain, rest sourced from reference TRBV9 and TRBJ2-1, is DSGVTQTPKHLITATGQRVTLRCSPRSGDLSVYWYQQSLDQGLQFLIQYYNGEERAKGNILERFSAQQFPDLHSELNLSSLELGDSALYFCASSFRPGVAGVSNEQFFGPGTRLTVL.

The chain joins TRBV6-6 to TRBJ2-7; D perhaps matches TRBD2 (5 bases). The V end lost 1 base, the J end lost 7 bases, and 14 bases lay between the germline ends. CDR1 and CDR2 (germline): MNHNY, SVGAGI (reference sequence). The CDR3 loop spans 14 amino acids. This CDR3 reads CASSYLHAGGEQYF. The CDR3 DNA follows: TGTGCCAGCAGTTACTTGCACGCGGGTGGGGAGCAGTACTTC.

The chain carries TRBV2 and TRBJ2-1, with 9 bases aligning to TRBD2. The V gene's germline CDR1 is SNHLY and CDR2 FYNNEI. Germline trimming cut 7 bases from V and 9 bases from J; bases unmatched to any gene: 13. This CDR3 is built from 15 residues. The chain's CDR3 is CASTLGAGGSTEQFF. As DNA, the CDR3 is TGTGCCAGCACCCTAGGAGCGGGGGGAAGTACTGAGCAGTTCTTC.

V gene TRBV4-1 combines with J gene TRBJ1-2; D possibly corresponds to TRBD1 (6 bases). Per germline, CDR1 MGHRA and CDR2 YSYEKL. The CDR3 length is 15 residues. Between the trimmed V and J ends, which lost 1 base and 4 bases, there was a span of 13 bases. DNA of the CDR3: TGCGCCAGCAGCCAAGCCGGGACATTCGCCTATGGCTACACCTTC. This codes for CASSQAGTFAYGYTF.

The chain recombines TRBV28 with TRBJ1-6; a possible D gene is TRBD1 (6 bases). This CDR3 is 17 amino acids long. Trimming stripped 6 bases from V and 0 bases from J, with 15 bases between. Germline CDR1 MDHEN, CDR2 SYDVKM. CDR3 in amino acids: CASSSLGASSYNSPLHF. CDR3 nucleotide sequence: TGTGCCAGCAGCTCTCTGGGGGCGAGCTCCTATAATTCACCCCTCCACTTT. The full variable domain, its missing parts supplied by reference TRBV28 and TRBJ1-6, is DVKVTQSSRYLVKRTGEKVFLECVQDMDHENMFWYRQDPGLGLRLIYFSYDVKMKEKGDIPEGYSVSREKKERFSLILESASTNQTSMYLCASSSLGASSYNSPLHFGNGTRLTVT.

Here the CDR3 reads CASSQGRGGNEQFF. The CDR3 DNA reads TGTGCCAGCAGCCAAGGCAGGGGAGGGAATGAGCAGTTCTTC. V and J are TRBV3-1 (or the pseudogene TRBV3-2) and TRBJ2-1, with D possibly being TRBD2 (7 bases). Germline V gives CDR1 LGHDT, CDR2 YNNKEL (reference sequence). The ends were cut back, 1 base at V and 7 bases at J, with 11 bases in the middle. CDR3 length equals 14 residues.

The chain employs TRBV3-1 (or the pseudogene TRBV3-2) and TRBJ2-4, with TRBD1 matching 7 bases. The CDR3 loop spans 15 amino acids. Trimming at V came to 0 bases and at J to 3 bases, leaving 2 bases not matched to a gene. The germline V gene encodes CDR1 LGHDT and CDR2 YNNKEL (reference sequence). The chain's CDR3 is CASSQEWTGKNIQYF. CDR3 nucleotides: TGTGCCAGCAGCCAAGAATGGACAGGCAAAAACATTCAGTACTTC.

This chain links TRBV9 with TRBJ2-2; D unresolved. This CDR3 spans 14 amino acids. Trimming cost V 0 bases and J 1 base, with 4 bases left between them. Germline V CDR1 and CDR2: SGDLS, YYNGEE. CDR3 in amino acids: CASSVGRNTGELFF. CDR3 DNA: TGTGCCAGCAGCGTAGGTAGGAACACCGGGGAGCTGTTTTTT. The variable domain in full, completed from reference TRBV9 and TRBJ2-2, reads DSGVTQTPKHLITATGQRVTLRCSPRSGDLSVYWYQQSLDQGLQFLIQYYNGEERAKGNILERFSAQQFPDLHSELNLSSLELGDSALYFCASSVGRNTGELFFGEGSRLTVL.

The chain employs TRBV27 and TRBJ2-5; 11 positions agree with TRBD2. Germline loops: CDR1 MNHEY, CDR2 SMNVEV (reference sequence). CDR3 size: 15 residues. The junction had 4 bases not matched to a gene; V was cut back by 5 bases and J by 2 bases. CDR3 protein: CASSRLAGTQETQYF. The CDR3 DNA reads as TGTGCCAGCAGTCGACTAGCGGGGACTCAAGAGACCCAGTACTTC.

This clone was detected only a few times. CDR3 region: CASGLALFDSPLHF. CDR3 bases: TGTGCCAGCGGGCTGGCACTGTTTGATTCACCCCTCCACTTT. This chain connects TRBV5-5 to TRBJ1-6; D unresolved. V was pared by 7 bases and J by 8 bases, with 16 bases between. The CDR3 length is 14 residues. CDR1 is SGHKS and CDR2 is YYEKEE in the germline V gene (reference sequence).

The chain couples TRBV19 to TRBJ1-2, with TRBD1 as a possible D gene (6 bases). CDR1 is LNHDA and CDR2 is SQIVND in the germline V gene (reference sequence). Trimming removed 5 bases from V and 0 bases from J, with 10 bases in between. CDR3 length: 14 amino acids. The CDR3 nucleotides are TGTGCCAGTAGTCGGACAGCTCCTAACTATGGCTACACCTTC. It codes for CASSRTAPNYGYTF.

The V and J genes are TRBV6-1 and TRBJ2-2; D perhaps matches TRBD1 (6 bases). Germline CDR1 MNHNS, CDR2 SASEGT. This CDR3 is 17 amino acids long. V was pared by 0 bases and J by 4 bases, with 15 bases between. The CDR3 reads CASSEAGAGTRTGELFF. The CDR3 region has the DNA TGTGCCAGCAGTGAAGCGGGGGCAGGGACCCGCACCGGGGAGCTGTTTTTT.

This chain uses TRBV19 with TRBJ1-1; the D gene is possibly TRBD1 (6 bases). Trimming shortened V by 6 bases and J by 5 bases, and 19 bases separated the two germline ends. The CDR3 length is 15 residues. CDR1 LNHDA and CDR2 SQIVND come from the germline V gene (reference sequence). In DNA form, the CDR3 reads TGTGCCAGTAGAGGGGTTTCAGGGGCGATGACTGAAGCTTTCTTT. This encodes CASRGVSGAMTEAFF. Using reference TRBV19 and TRBJ1-1 for the parts outside the CDR3, the full variable domain is DGGITQSPKYLFRKEGQNVTLSCEQNLNHDAMYWYRQDPGQGLRLIYYSQIVNDFQKGDIAEGYSVSREKKESFPLTVTSAQKNPTAFYLCASRGVSGAMTEAFFGQGTRLTVV.

The chain is built from TRBV13 and TRBJ2-7; possible D gene TRBD1, 6 bases. The CDR3 spans 14 residues. Germline CDR1 and CDR2: PRHDT and FYEKMQ (reference sequence). The V end was cut by 3 bases, the J end by 4 bases, with 13 bases between. CDR3 nucleotides: TGTGCCAGCAGCTTCATGGGGGCAAATTACGAGCAGTACTTC. Its translation is CASSFMGANYEQYF.

The chain links TRBV28 to TRBJ2-3; D may be TRBD2 (5 bases). CDR1 is MDHEN, CDR2 SYDVKM, per germline. The V end lost 5 bases, the J end lost 2 bases, and 11 bases lay between the germline ends. This CDR3 is 14 amino acids long. The CDR3 reads CASSEIRDTDTQYF. For the CDR3, the DNA is TGTGCCAGCAGTGAGATCCGGGACACAGATACGCAGTATTTT. Variable domain in full (rest from reference TRBV28 and TRBJ2-3): DVKVTQSSRYLVKRTGEKVFLECVQDMDHENMFWYRQDPGLGLRLIYFSYDVKMKEKGDIPEGYSVSREKKERFSLILESASTNQTSMYLCASSEIRDTDTQYFGPGTRLTVL.

The sample holds one count of this clone. The rearrangement joins TRBV7-9 to TRBJ2-5, with D possibly being TRBD1 (5 bases). Trimming removed 5 bases at V and 2 bases at J, with 12 bases between. The germline gives CDR1 SEHNR, CDR2 FQNEAQ (reference sequence). The CDR3 has 14 amino acids. The CDR3 is CASSKRQNQETQYF. The CDR3 bases are TGTGCCAGCAGCAAGAGACAGAATCAAGAGACCCAGTACTTC.

J is TRBJ1-1 and V is TRBV27; D unclear. The CDR3 runs to 13 residues. V lost 5 bases to trimming and J lost 0 bases, with 7 bases between them. Per germline, CDR1 MNHEY and CDR2 SMNVEV (reference sequence). Written as DNA, the CDR3 is TGTGCCAGCAGTGCTACTATGAACACTGAAGCTTTCTTT. Encoded protein: CASSATMNTEAFF.

The chain joins TRBV3-1 (or the pseudogene TRBV3-2) to TRBJ2-3, with 7 bases matching TRBD1. The CDR3 runs 14 residues. CDR1 and CDR2 from the germline V gene are LGHDT and YNNKEL (reference sequence). The trim removed 3 bases at V and 6 bases at J, leaving 6 bases unmatched. The chain's CDR3 is CASSQSGGLDTQYF. The CDR3 DNA is TGTGCCAGCAGCCAGTCAGGGGGTTTGGATACGCAGTATTTT.

This clone was counted a single time. The chain employs TRBV12-3 or TRBV12-4 and TRBJ1-5; 7 bases agree with TRBD1. The CDR3 has 13 residues. V gave up 7 bases and J gave up 5 bases; unmatched junction bases: 5. The CDR3 here is CASTYRGHQPQHF. CDR3 sequence (DNA): TGTGCCAGCACCTACAGGGGTCATCAGCCCCAGCATTTT.

J is TRBJ1-4 and V is TRBV9, with D maybe TRBD1 (6 bases). The V end was cut by 4 bases, the J end by 4 bases, with 14 bases between. The CDR3 contains 15 residues. The germline gives CDR1 SGDLS, CDR2 YYNGEE. The chain's CDR3 is CASSPRGGGNEKLFF. The CDR3 DNA is TGTGCCAGCAGCCCCCGAGGGGGTGGTAATGAAAAACTGTTTTTT.

V and J are TRBV10-3 and TRBJ2-7, with a tentative D call TRBD2 (8 bases). Germline V gives CDR1 ENHRY, CDR2 SYGVKD. Trimming cost V 9 bases and J 3 bases, with 18 bases left between them. CDR3 length equals 14 residues. In DNA, the CDR3 is TGTGCCATACGGGAGGGGACAGCAAACTACGAGCAGTACTTC. Its protein product is CAIREGTANYEQYF.

This clone was found once. This sequence joins TRBV28 and TRBJ2-5; 7 nucleotides agree with TRBD1. Trimming at V came to 3 bases and at J to 5 bases, leaving 12 bases not matched to a gene. The CDR3 is made up of 16 amino acids. Germline assignment: CDR1 MDHEN and CDR2 SYDVKM. The CDR3 loop is CASSLADRAQGETQYF. CDR3 bases: TGTGCCAGCAGTTTGGCCGACAGGGCGCAGGGTGAGACCCAGTACTTC.